These 24 T cell receptor beta chains were sequenced from one sample in a study of immune cell composition in non-small cell lung cancer. Assay used: immunoSEQ multiplex PCR; TCRdb lists only in-frame clones, some missing. The top ten hold roughly 4% of the sample, which has approximately 3,000 clones, about 74% seen once. Material for sequencing was lung tumor tissue. The source is a human donor with non-small cell lung cancer.

The chain employs TRBV6-5 and TRBJ2-5; D possibly corresponds to TRBD2 (5 bases). The V and J ends lost 5 bases and 5 bases respectively, with 15 bases between them. CDR1 is MNHEY and CDR2 is SVGAGI in the germline V gene. The CDR3 consists of 14 residues. The CDR3 protein is CASSRTGAWETQYF. The CDR3 DNA reads TGTGCCAGCAGTCGGACTGGTGCGTGGGAGACCCAGTACTTC.

This sequence joins TRBV6-4 and TRBJ2-3; TRBD1 matches 9 bases. The J segment lost 8 bases and the V segment lost 4 bases, leaving 7 bases of the junction unmatched. CDR1 is MRHNA, CDR2 SNTAGT, per germline. This CDR3 is 14 amino acids long. For the CDR3, the DNA is TGTGCCAGCAGTGCCCAGTCGGACAGGGGTACGCAGTATTTT. Its protein is CASSAQSDRGTQYF.

This clone was observed a few times. The chain combines TRBV10-2 with TRBJ2-5; maybe TRBD1 (5 bases). V shed 0 bases and J shed 1 base, with 9 bases lying between them. Germline V gene lookup returns CDR1 WSHSY and CDR2 SAAADI. This CDR3 has 15 amino acids. The CDR3 reads CASSESSTVQETQYF. Written as DNA, the CDR3 is TGCGCCAGCAGTGAGTCCTCGACAGTCCAAGAGACCCAGTACTTC.

The chain employs TRBV2 and TRBJ2-2; 12 nucleotides line up with TRBD2. Germline CDR1 is SNHLY and CDR2 is FYNNEI. This CDR3 spans 15 amino acids. V dropped 5 bases and J dropped 7; count of bases not matched to a gene: 5. The CDR3 DNA follows: TGTGCCAGCAGTCTAGCGGGGGGGCTGAACGGGGAGCTGTTTTTT. It is translated as CASSLAGGLNGELFF.

This clone was recorded only once. The chain carries TRBV7-2 and TRBJ2-5, with D possibly matching TRBD2 (6 bases). The ends were cut back, 5 bases at V and 0 bases at J, with 10 bases in the middle. CDR3 length: 14 residues. CDR1 and CDR2 from the germline V gene are SGHTA and FQGNSA. CDR3 nucleotide sequence: TGTGCCAGCAGCCCCGGCGGGAACCAAGAGACCCAGTACTTC. Translated: CASSPGGNQETQYF.

This clone was detected a few times. The chain employs TRBV5-6 and TRBJ2-5; 7 positions match TRBD2. This CDR3 contains 12 residues. The junction had 0 bases not matched to a gene; V was cut back by 3 bases and J by 4 bases. Germline V gene lookup returns CDR1 SGHDT and CDR2 YYEEEE. CDR3 sequence (DNA): TGTGCCAGCAGCTCGGGGGGAGAGACCCAGTACTTC. Translation: CASSSGGETQYF.

This clone was counted between two and nine times. The chain joins TRBV2 to TRBJ1-2; TRBD1 aligns across 8 bases. This CDR3 has 12 amino acids. CDR1 SNHLY and CDR2 FYNNEI come from the germline V gene. V lost 6 bases and J lost 6; bases outside the gene matches: 3. The DNA of the CDR3 is TGTGCCAGCAGGCCGACAGGGGATGGCTACACCTTC. Its protein is CASRPTGDGYTF.

This rearrangement joins TRBV7-2 to TRBJ2-1, with 9 nucleotides matching TRBD2. Germline CDR1 SGHTA, CDR2 FQGNSA. The CDR3 loop spans 15 amino acids. Unmatched junction bases numbered 9, after V lost 1 base and J lost 11 bases. The CDR3 sequence: CASSLDRTSDTQQFF. CDR3 DNA sequence: TGTGCCAGCAGCTTAGATAGGACTAGCGATACCCAGCAGTTCTTC.

V gene TRBV7-6 combines with J gene TRBJ2-6; a weak D match, TRBD2 (6 bases). V was pared by 1 base and J by 4 bases, with 11 bases between. The length of the CDR3 is 16 residues. Germline assignment: CDR1 SGHVS and CDR2 FNYEAQ. The CDR3 here is CASSLVRGSGANVLTF. CDR3 in DNA: TGTGCCAGCAGCTTAGTGCGGGGATCGGGGGCCAACGTCCTGACTTTC.

This chain connects TRBV6-4 to TRBJ1-2; possible D gene TRBD1, 5 bases. The CDR3 loop spans 13 amino acids. The ends were cut back, 6 bases at V and 5 bases at J, with 13 bases in the middle. Germline loops: CDR1 MRHNA, CDR2 SNTAGT. CDR3 sequence reads: CASRTDGGYGYTF. In nucleotides, the CDR3 is TGTGCCAGCAGAACCGACGGGGGATATGGCTACACCTTC.

This clone is labeled as medium-sized. Here the CDR3 DNA reads TGTGCCAGCAGCTTAGTTCCACAGGGGCGAGATTCACCCCTCCACTTT. Its translation: CASSLVPQGRDSPLHF. V usage is TRBV7-9 and J usage is TRBJ1-6, with 7 bases fitting TRBD1. V gave up 1 base and J gave up 8 bases; unmatched junction bases: 8. The germline V gene has CDR1 SEHNR and CDR2 FQNEAQ (reference sequence). This CDR3 is 16 amino acids long.

This clone was observed a handful of times. V is TRBV11-2 and J is TRBJ1-1; the D is unclear. Germline V CDR1 and CDR2: SGHAT, FQNNGV. Trimming removed 5 bases at V and 4 bases at J, with 11 bases between. The CDR3 consists of 13 residues. The chain's CDR3 is CASSPTESTEAFF. The CDR3, as DNA: TGTGCCAGCAGCCCTACAGAGTCCACTGAAGCTTTCTTT. The full variable domain, rest sourced from reference TRBV11-2 and TRBJ1-1, is EAGVAQSPRYKIIEKRQSVAFWCNPISGHATLYWYQQILGQGPKLLIQFQNNGVVDDSQLPKDRFSAERLKGVDSTLKIQPAKLEDSAVYLCASSPTESTEAFFGQGTRLTVV.

J is TRBJ1-1 and V is TRBV29-1; no clear D gene. V lost 7 bases, J lost 10 bases, and 13 bases lay in between. The germline V gene has CDR1 SQVTM and CDR2 ANQGSEA. The CDR3 is 10 amino acids. DNA of the CDR3: TGCAGCGGAGAAGGGAGTGGAGCTTTCTTT. It codes for CSGEGSGAFF.

This clone was detected only once. The genes are TRBV19 and TRBJ1-5; D not certain. Germline V gene sequence: CDR1 LNHDA, CDR2 SQIVND (reference sequence). Trimming removed 7 bases from V and 0 bases from J, with 13 bases in between. There are 15 residues in the CDR3. The CDR3, as DNA: TGTGCCAGTAACTCTGAACTAAATAGCAATCAGCCCCAGCATTTT. It specifies CASNSELNSNQPQHF.

V gene TRBV6-5 combines with J gene TRBJ2-7, with a possible D match to TRBD2 (6 bases). Germline V gene sequence: CDR1 MNHEY, CDR2 SVGAGI. Trimming left V 2 bases short and J 7 bases short, with 9 bases between. This CDR3 comprises 12 residues. The chain's CDR3 is CASSYPRGEQYF. Written as DNA, the CDR3 is TGTGCCAGCAGTTACCCTCGGGGGGAGCAGTACTTC.

This sequence joins TRBV29-1 and TRBJ2-1, with a possible D match to TRBD1 (7 bases). Germline V CDR1 and CDR2: SQVTM, ANQGSEA. CDR3 length: 13 residues. Trimming took off 3 bases at V and 7 bases at J, with 13 bases between the two ends. Here the CDR3 reads CSVDRQGGNEQFF. CDR3 in DNA: TGCAGCGTTGATCGGCAGGGGGGTAATGAGCAGTTCTTC.

This sequence joins TRBV5-1 and TRBJ2-3, with D possibly TRBD1 on 5 matching bases. Germline V gene data show CDR1 as SGHRS and CDR2 as YFSETQ. Trimming stripped 0 bases from V and 6 bases from J, with 14 bases between. The CDR3 contains 15 residues. In nucleotides, the CDR3 is TGCGCCAGCAGCTTGGGGGGCGGATTAATCGATACGCAGTATTTT. This sequence encodes CASSLGGGLIDTQYF.

This clone is a singleton in its sample. The chain is built from TRBV7-8 and TRBJ1-5, with D possibly matching TRBD1 (6 bases). Germline V gene lookup returns CDR1 SGHVS and CDR2 FQNEAQ. The CDR3 contains 15 residues. Trimming removed 5 bases at V and 0 bases at J, with 11 bases between. CDR3 coding DNA: TGTGCCAGCAGCCTCGGACAGATTAGCAATCAGCCCCAGCATTTT. Its protein product is CASSLGQISNQPQHF.

The chain has TRBV4-2 and TRBJ2-3; D is unresolved. This CDR3 is 17 amino acids long. Trimming stripped 0 bases from V and 2 bases from J, with 15 bases between. The germline gives CDR1 LGHNA, CDR2 YNFKEQ. The CDR3 nucleotides read TGTGCCAGCAGCCAAGATCTGGCAGGAACCTCCACAGATACGCAGTATTTT. Protein sequence: CASSQDLAGTSTDTQYF.

The chain combines TRBV19 with TRBJ1-5; a weak D match, TRBD1 (6 bases). The CDR3 is made up of 15 amino acids. Trimming cost V 1 base and J 3 bases, with 10 bases left between them. CDR1 and CDR2 (germline): LNHDA, SQIVND (reference sequence). This CDR3 reads CASSIAGQPNQPQHF. CDR3 DNA sequence: TGTGCCAGTAGTATAGCAGGACAGCCCAATCAGCCCCAGCATTTT.

The rearrangement links TRBV29-1 to TRBJ2-3, with 9 nucleotides matching TRBD1. The CDR3 covers 15 residues. With V trimmed by 6 bases and J by 5 bases, 12 bases remained unmatched. The germline V gene encodes CDR1 SQVTM and CDR2 ANQGSEA. The CDR3 reads CSVTVGTGPLDTQYF. CDR3 nucleotide sequence: TGCAGCGTAACGGTTGGGACAGGGCCATTAGATACGCAGTATTTT.

The gene calls are TRBV19 and TRBJ1-4; the D is unclear. The length of the CDR3 is 16 residues. CDR1 is LNHDA and CDR2 is SQIVND in the germline V gene (reference sequence). V was pared by 4 bases and J by 0 bases, with 12 bases between. This CDR3 is CASSTGVGATNEKLFF. CDR3 nucleotide sequence: TGTGCCAGTAGTACAGGCGTGGGAGCAACTAATGAAAAACTGTTTTTT. Combining the CDR3 with reference TRBV19 and TRBJ1-4 gives the whole variable domain DGGITQSPKYLFRKEGQNVTLSCEQNLNHDAMYWYRQDPGQGLRLIYYSQIVNDFQKGDIAEGYSVSREKKESFPLTVTSAQKNPTAFYLCASSTGVGATNEKLFFGSGTQLSVL.

The chain combines TRBV6-5 with TRBJ1-4; the match to TRBD1 covers 7 bases. The CDR3 runs 15 residues. V trimming: 5 bases; J trimming: 2 bases; junction bases outside the gene matches: 5. Germline CDR1 is MNHEY and CDR2 is SVGAGI. CDR3 nucleotide sequence: TGTGCCAGCAGTCGCTTCAGGGGGACTAATGAAAAACTGTTTTTT. Residues: CASSRFRGTNEKLFF.

The chain combines TRBV19 with TRBJ1-1, with TRBD1 identical over 8 bases. Germline-derived CDR1 and CDR2 are LNHDA and SQIVND (reference sequence). With 5 bases clipped from V and 5 bases from J, the junction kept 7 bases outside the gene matches. The CDR3 has 14 residues. The CDR3 bases are TGTGCCAGTAGTCCCGGACAGGGTTGGACTGAAGCTTTCTTT. This sequence encodes CASSPGQGWTEAFF.